One and the same sample provided the 24 T cell receptor beta chains below, sequenced in a study of blood T cell repertoires in COVID-19. The assay was immunoSEQ multiplex PCR, and TCRdb's table has in-frame clones only and misses some. In the table there are 150,000 or so clones, 80% of which are singletons. The sequencing input was PBMCs or T cells enriched from blood (not recorded which). These receptor sequences come from a man aged 35-49 years who had recovered from COVID-19.

The chain joins TRBV7-9 to TRBJ1-4; TRBD1 matches 7 bases. CDR1 is SEHNR and CDR2 is FQNEAQ in the germline V gene (reference sequence). The CDR3 loop spans 14 amino acids. J was trimmed by 4 bases and V by 5 bases; bases with no gene match: 4. The chain's CDR3 is CASSQGQINEKLFF. In DNA, the CDR3 is TGTGCCAGCAGCCAGGGACAGATTAATGAAAAACTGTTTTTT.

This clone was recorded a few times. This chain joins TRBV4-1 and TRBJ2-2; D may be TRBD1 (6 bases). Deletions cut 5 bases from V and 0 bases from J, with 13 bases between. The CDR3 contains 16 residues. CDR1 is MGHRA and CDR2 is YSYEKL in the germline V gene. CDR3 residues: CASSYPGTTNTGELFF. Here the CDR3 DNA reads TGCGCCAGCAGCTATCCCGGGACAACGAACACCGGGGAGCTGTTTTTT.

The V and J genes are TRBV5-1 and TRBJ2-3; weak D call: TRBD1 (6 bases). Deletions cut 4 bases from V and 2 bases from J, with 17 bases between. This CDR3 spans 16 amino acids. From germline, CDR1 is SGHRS and CDR2 YFSETQ. This CDR3 is CASSATSRGYTDTQYF. The CDR3 coding sequence is TGCGCCAGCAGCGCTACTTCCAGGGGTTACACAGATACGCAGTATTTT.

The chain carries TRBV9 and TRBJ2-3; 8 bases map to TRBD1. Per germline, CDR1 SGDLS and CDR2 YYNGEE. The CDR3 runs 19 residues. V shed 0 bases and J 3 bases; nucleotides not matched to a gene: 15. CDR3: CASSVASPEWTGKTDTQYF. CDR3 nucleotide sequence: TGTGCCAGCAGCGTAGCTTCCCCGGAGTGGACAGGGAAAACAGATACGCAGTATTTT.

V gene TRBV2 combines with J gene TRBJ2-1, with D tentatively TRBD1 (5 bases). Germline V gene data show CDR1 as SNHLY and CDR2 as FYNNEI. The length of the CDR3 is 14 residues. V lost 9 bases to trimming and J lost 0 bases, with 12 bases between them. The chain's CDR3 is CARSDTTSYNEQFF. CDR3 DNA: TGTGCCAGGTCGGACACTACCTCCTACAATGAGCAGTTCTTC.

The J gene is TRBJ1-5, the V gene TRBV5-6; unclear D gene. Germline V lookup: CDR1 SGHDT, CDR2 YYEEEE. CDR3 length equals 16 residues. The germline V and J ends were trimmed by 2 bases and 6 bases, with 18 bases remaining between them. The CDR3 sequence: CASSFFEGGVGQPQHF. The CDR3 DNA sequence: TGTGCCAGCAGCTTTTTCGAGGGTGGTGTTGGTCAGCCCCAGCATTTT.

The chain is built from TRBV29-1 and TRBJ2-1; D ambiguous. Germline CDR1 reads SQVTM; CDR2 reads ANQGSEA. Trimming removed 3 bases from V and 5 bases from J, with 11 bases in between. The CDR3 length is 13 residues. The CDR3 nucleotides read TGCAGCGTTGACTGTGACACCGACAATGAGCAGTTCTTC. This translates into CSVDCDTDNEQFF.

This chain joins TRBV6-6 and TRBJ1-2; possibly TRBD1 for D (6 bases). This CDR3 comprises 13 residues. Between the trimmed V and J ends, which lost 6 bases and 2 bases, there was a span of 10 bases. The germline V gene encodes CDR1 MNHNY and CDR2 SVGAGI (reference sequence). The CDR3 DNA reads TGTGCCAGCAGAAAGGACAGCAACTATGGCTACACCTTC. It is translated as CASRKDSNYGYTF.

The J gene is TRBJ1-6, the V gene TRBV5-1; D gene ambiguous. Germline V gene lookup returns CDR1 SGHRS and CDR2 YFSETQ. Trimming stripped 0 bases from V and 7 bases from J, with 8 bases between. The CDR3 loop spans 14 amino acids. The CDR3 sequence: CASSLAMSNSPLHF. CDR3 DNA: TGCGCCAGCAGCTTGGCCATGTCAAATTCACCCCTCCACTTT.

V gene TRBV29-1 combines with J gene TRBJ1-1; possibly TRBD1 for D (6 bases). The CDR3 length is 12 residues. CDR1 and CDR2 from the germline V gene are SQVTM and ANQGSEA. Trimming took 7 bases from V and 4 from J, leaving 13 bases between them. CDR3 bases: TGCAGCGGAAAGGAAGGGGGCACTGAAGCTTTCTTT. It encodes CSGKEGGTEAFF.

A few counts support this clone. The chain recombines TRBV23-1 with TRBJ1-2; unclear D gene. TRBV23-1 has ORF status, its function being uncertain. Trimming took 0 bases from V and 6 from J, leaving 17 bases between them. The CDR3 is 16 amino acids. CDR3: CASSQSLGLPEHGYTF. In nucleotides, the CDR3 is TGCGCCAGCAGTCAATCGTTGGGCCTCCCTGAGCATGGCTACACCTTC.

The V call is TRBV7-2, the J call TRBJ1-4, with TRBD1 as a possible D gene (6 bases). The V and J ends lost 5 bases and 5 bases respectively, with 15 bases between them. The CDR3 consists of 15 residues. CDR1 and CDR2 (germline): SGHTA, FQGNSA. The DNA for the CDR3 is TGTGCCAGCAGCCTCATCAGGGGCGGGAATGAAAAACTGTTTTTT. Translating it yields CASSLIRGGNEKLFF.

The CDR3 loop is CASSGGPTSTGELFF. In nucleotides, the CDR3 is TGTGCCAGCAGCGGCGGGCCAACTTCCACCGGGGAGCTGTTTTTT. The chain carries TRBV2 and TRBJ2-2; D is perhaps TRBD2 (5 bases). Germline V CDR1 and CDR2: SNHLY, FYNNEI. The CDR3 is 15 amino acids. Trimming removed 6 bases at V and 4 bases at J, with 15 bases between. Filled out from reference TRBV2 and TRBJ2-2, the complete variable domain reads EPEVTQTPSHQVTQMGQEVILRCVPISNHLYFYWYRQILGQKVEFLVSFYNNEISEKSEIFDDQFSVERPDGSNFTLKIRSTKLEDSAMYFCASSGGPTSTGELFFGEGSRLTVL.

This chain joins TRBV9 and TRBJ1-2; 7 bases are a match to TRBD1. Germline trimming cut 6 bases from V and 5 bases from J; bases unmatched to any gene: 7. Germline assignment: CDR1 SGDLS and CDR2 YYNGEE. This CDR3 has 13 amino acids. Written as DNA, the CDR3 is TGTGCCAGCACGGGGACAGTGGATTATGGCTACACCTTC. Translated: CASTGTVDYGYTF.

V is TRBV12-2 and J is TRBJ2-1; whether TRBD2, the table's D call, matches the DNA was not checked. TRBV12-2 is given as a pseudogene. CDR3 size: 17 residues. Here the CDR3 DNA reads TGTGCAAGTCGCTTAGTAGGTAGCGGGGGGGCGAACAATGAGCAGTTCTTC. Protein product: CASRLVGSGGANNEQFF.

This chain joins TRBV30 and TRBJ1-6; D remains unclear. The CDR3 is 14 residues long. Between the trimmed V and J ends, which lost 7 bases and 7 bases, there was a span of 17 bases. In germline, CDR1 is GTSNPN, CDR2 SVGIG (reference sequence). The CDR3 protein is CALVARRGNSPLHF. The CDR3 DNA follows: TGTGCCTTGGTGGCGCGCAGAGGAAATTCACCCCTCCACTTT.

CDR3 sequence: CASSSWTGPNSPLHF. CDR3 coding DNA: TGTGCCAGCAGCTCTTGGACAGGGCCTAATTCACCCCTCCACTTT. The gene calls are TRBV5-8 and TRBJ1-6, with TRBD1 matching over 8 bases. The CDR3 is made up of 15 amino acids. The V gene end was trimmed by 3 bases and the J gene end by 6 bases; junction bases not matched to a gene: 5. Germline V CDR1 and CDR2: SGHTS, YDEGEE.

This clone was recorded once. One end of the junction varies from germline; a read error may be responsible. The CDR3 DNA reads TGCGCCAGCACCACCGGACAGGGGGGTAGGAGCTTC. Translation gives CASTTGQGGRSF. The rearrangement uses TRBV5-1 and TRBJ1-2; 10 positions agree with TRBD1. The germline V gene encodes CDR1 SGHRS and CDR2 YFSETQ. There are 12 residues in the CDR3.

This rearrangement joins TRBV19 to TRBJ2-1; 11 bases align to TRBD2. The CDR3 length is 14 residues. From germline, CDR1 is LNHDA and CDR2 SQIVND (reference sequence). V shed 3 bases, J shed 9 bases, and the junction held 4 bases outside the gene matches. CDR3: CASSMRLAGFEQFF. The CDR3 DNA follows: TGTGCCAGTAGTATGAGACTAGCGGGGTTTGAGCAGTTCTTC.

Ten or more counts support this clone. The chain uses TRBV19 and TRBJ1-5, with D tentatively TRBD1 (5 bases). The V end was cut by 5 bases, the J end by 3 bases, with 11 bases between. CDR3 length equals 14 residues. Germline V gives CDR1 LNHDA, CDR2 SQIVND (reference sequence). The DNA for the CDR3 is TGTGCCAGTAGTCCATGGGGGGTCAATCAGCCCCAGCATTTT. Protein: CASSPWGVNQPQHF. Combining the CDR3 with reference TRBV19 and TRBJ1-5 gives the whole variable domain DGGITQSPKYLFRKEGQNVTLSCEQNLNHDAMYWYRQDPGQGLRLIYYSQIVNDFQKGDIAEGYSVSREKKESFPLTVTSAQKNPTAFYLCASSPWGVNQPQHFGDGTRLSIL.

The rearrangement joins TRBV27 to TRBJ1-6; 7 bases map to TRBD1. Losses at the gene ends were 0 bases for V and 10 bases for J; bases not matched to a gene: 6. This CDR3 comprises 15 residues. Germline V gene data show CDR1 as MNHEY and CDR2 as SMNVEV (reference sequence). CDR3: CASSLSDRVESPLHF. The DNA for the CDR3 is TGTGCCAGCAGTTTATCTGACAGGGTAGAGTCACCCCTCCACTTT.

The gene calls are TRBV12-3 or TRBV12-4 and TRBJ2-1; no clear D gene. The germline V and J ends were trimmed by 11 bases and 4 bases, with 9 bases remaining between them. The CDR3 is 11 residues long. CDR3 sequence (DNA): TGTGCCGTGACTGAGTACAATGAGCAGTTCTTC. As protein: CAVTEYNEQFF.

This chain uses TRBV7-6 with TRBJ2-5; D is ambiguous. The CDR3 sequence is 17 residues long. Per the germline V gene, CDR1 is SGHVS and CDR2 is FNYEAQ. V lost 1 base and J 4 bases, leaving 19 bases between the germline ends. CDR3 sequence (DNA): TGTGCCAGCAGCTTAGATCGGTCAGGTCGACCGTCAGAGACCCAGTACTTC. This codes for CASSLDRSGRPSETQYF.

This clone was seen a handful of times. The chain is built from TRBV27 and TRBJ1-6; 7 bases fit TRBD1. V trimming: 6 bases; J trimming: 8 bases; junction bases outside the gene matches: 7. The germline V gene has CDR1 MNHEY and CDR2 SMNVEV (reference sequence). This CDR3 region has 14 residues. CDR3 nucleotides: TGTGCCAGCAGCCGGGACAGAGGGTATTCACCCCTCCACTTT. It translates to CASSRDRGYSPLHF.